A selection of T cell receptor beta chains follows, all from one sample in a study of T-cell reconstitution after alpha-beta-depleted transplantation in children. TCRdb itself ran the PCR reads through MiXCR, one entry per CDR3 protein. The table shows about 980,000 distinct CDR3 sequences, with around 30% occurring only once. Sequenced material: PBMCs, mostly from graft donor cells, taken 360 days after TCRalphabeta/CD19-depleted stem cell transplant. The source of these receptors is a boy under two years old who had a stem cell transplant for SCID, so the T cells may come from the graft donor. Both conserved end residues are part of each CDR3. Fields, in order: CDR3 length, D gene, V gene, clone size, J gene, CDR3 DNA, CDR3 protein. D genes are given only for firm matches. Clone size is not always given. Where it is, it says once, few, many or a class for expanded clones.

15	.	TRBV20-1	.	TRBJ1-1	TGCAGTGCTAGACCTGAGACAGTTTCGAACACTGAAGCTTTCTTT	CSARPETVSNTEAFF
15	TRBD1	TRBV28	.	TRBJ2-7	TGTGCCAGCAGTTTCGGGCGGGACAGGGCTGACGAGCAGTACTTC	CASSFGRDRADEQYF
14	.	TRBV5-1	.	TRBJ2-6	TGCGCCAGCAATCCGGTAGGCGGGACCAACGTCCTGACTTTC	CASNPVGGTNVLTF
12	.	TRBV20-1	few	TRBJ1-2	TGCAGTGCACGGGACGGGAACTATGGCTACACCTTC	CSARDGNYGYTF
15	TRBD1	TRBV27	.	TRBJ1-5	TGTGCCAGCAGTTTCTCGGCAGGGGGCTTTCAGCCCCAGCATTTT	CASSFSAGGFQPQHF
13	.	TRBV2	.	TRBJ2-7	TGTGCCAGCAGACTCCGGGGTATTTACGAGCAGTACTTC	CASRLRGIYEQYF
15	.	TRBV18	many	TRBJ2-7	TGTGCCAGCTCACCAGCGGTGGGGACGGCCTACGAGCAGTACTTC	CASSPAVGTAYEQYF
15	.	TRBV7-9	.	TRBJ2-3	TGTGCCAGCAGCCCTTCGATGAGTAGCACAGATACGCAGTATTTT	CASSPSMSSTDTQYF
16	.	TRBV5-5	.	TRBJ2-1	TGTGCCAGCAGCTTGCAGCGGGCGAGCTCCTACAATGAGCAGTTCTTC	CASSLQRASSYNEQFF
16	.	TRBV3-1	few	TRBJ2-5	TGTGCCAGCAGCCAAGATCGGGTAGCTAATTTTGAGACCCAGTACTTC	CASSQDRVANFETQYF
16	.	TRBV3-1	.	TRBJ2-7	TGTGCCAGCAGCCAAGATTGGGAAACAGAATCCTACGAGCAGTACTTC	CASSQDWETESYEQYF
15	.	TRBV7-9	.	TRBJ2-5	TGTGCCAGCAGCTTAGGAGAGGCGACGAGGGAGACCCAGTACTTC	CASSLGEATRETQYF
14	.	TRBV27	.	TRBJ2-5	TGTGCCAGCAGTTTAAAGACAGGCCAAGAGACCCAGTACTTC	CASSLKTGQETQYF
15	TRBD2	TRBV3-1	few	TRBJ2-3	TGTGCCAGCAGCCAAAGAACTAGCGGTTCCGATACGCAGTATTTT	CASSQRTSGSDTQYF
16	.	TRBV5-1	.	TRBJ2-1	TGCGCCAGCAGCTCACAGGGTCGAAGCGGGCTGGATGAGCAGTTCTTC	CASSSQGRSGLDEQFF
19	TRBD1	TRBV18	few	TRBJ1-3	TGTGCCAGCTCACCACCGGGACAGGGGTCCTACATCTCTGGAAACACCATATATTTT	CASSPPGQGSYISGNTIYF
16	TRBD1	TRBV9	.	TRBJ2-3	TGTGCCAGCAGCGTAGAACAGGGGCCGGTCACAGATACGCAGTATTTT	CASSVEQGPVTDTQYF
16	.	TRBV5-1	few	TRBJ1-2	TGCGCCAGCAGCTTTGCGACAGGCAGCGAAAACTATGGCTACACCTTC	CASSFATGSENYGYTF
15	.	TRBV7-2	few	TRBJ2-4	TGTGCCAGCAGCACGGACTCATTAGCCAAAAACATTCAGTACTTC	CASSTDSLAKNIQYF
13	TRBD1	TRBV29-1	.	TRBJ2-7	TGCAGCGCCTACTACAGGGGTACCTACGAGCAGTACTTC	CSAYYRGTYEQYF
14	TRBD2	TRBV20-1	.	TRBJ2-3	TGCAGTGGGAATAGCGGGGGATCCACAGATACGCAGTATTTT	CSGNSGGSTDTQYF
15	.	TRBV20-1	few	TRBJ2-3	TGCAGTGCTAGAGCCCTTAGTACAAGCACAGATACGCAGTATTTT	CSARALSTSTDTQYF
16	.	TRBV5-6	.	TRBJ1-5	TGTGCCAGCAGCTTCGGAGCCAGGGCGGGGAATCAGCCCCAGCATTTT	CASSFGARAGNQPQHF
13	.	TRBV29-1	.	TRBJ1-2	TGCAGCGTTGGCCGGCGTGCGGGCTATGGCTACACCTTC	CSVGRRAGYGYTF
13	.	TRBV18	.	TRBJ1-4	TGTGCCAGCTCACTGGACGCCTTCGAAAAACTGTTTTTT	CASSLDAFEKLFF
15	TRBD1	TRBV6-1	.	TRBJ2-7	TGTGCCAGCAGGATGGCCTCGGGACAGGGCTACGAGCAGTACTTC	CASRMASGQGYEQYF
13	.	TRBV12-3/TRBV12-4	.	TRBJ2-7	TGTGCCAGCAGTTTGGTATCGACCTACGAGCAGTACTTC	CASSLVSTYEQYF
16	.	TRBV20-1	.	TRBJ2-2	TGCAGTGCTAGGGCCCACAGGGAGTGGGACACCGGGGAGCTGTTTTTT	CSARAHREWDTGELFF
12	.	TRBV28	many	TRBJ2-3	TGTGCCAGCAACCGAAGGACAGATACGCAGTATTTT	CASNRRTDTQYF
12	.	TRBV11-2	.	TRBJ2-1	TGTGCCAGCAGCTTAACCCTCAATGAGCAGTTCTTC	CASSLTLNEQFF
14	.	TRBV7-9	many	TRBJ1-6	TGTGCCAGCAGCTTCGGGGGGGCCGGTTCACCCCTCCACTTT	CASSFGGAGSPLHF
12	.	TRBV28	.	TRBJ2-1	TGTGCCAGCAGTTTCCTGGGGGATGAGCAGTTCTTC	CASSFLGDEQFF
16	.	TRBV29-1	few	TRBJ2-3	TGCAGCGTTGTCGCGGCCAGGAAGTCTAGCACAGATACGCAGTATTTT	CSVVAARKSSTDTQYF
13	.	TRBV28	.	TRBJ2-7	TGTGCCAGCTCGTACAGGGAGCCCTACGAGCAGTACTTC	CASSYREPYEQYF
15	TRBD2	TRBV5-1	few	TRBJ2-3	TGCGCCAGCAGTTTGACTAGCTTAGTCACAGATACGCAGTATTTT	CASSLTSLVTDTQYF
14	.	TRBV27	.	TRBJ1-3	TGTGCCAGCAGTGAGAGGGTGGGGAGGAACACCATATATTTT	CASSERVGRNTIYF
18	TRBD2	TRBV29-1	few	TRBJ2-7	TGCAGCGTTGAAGAAAGGAAGCGGGGGGGCGCAGTTATGTTCGAGCAGTACTTC	CSVEERKRGGAVMFEQYF
14	TRBD2	TRBV7-9	few	TRBJ2-5	TGTGCCAGCAGATCAACTAGCGGAGTCGAGACCCAGTACTTC	CASRSTSGVETQYF
15	.	TRBV28	few	TRBJ1-1	TGTGCCAGCAGTTTAAAAAAGTGGCGGAACACTGAAGCTTTCTTT	CASSLKKWRNTEAFF
13	.	TRBV5-1	few	TRBJ2-1	TGCGCCAGCAGCTTCGACTACGAGGGTGAGCAGTTCTTC	CASSFDYEGEQFF
13	TRBD1	TRBV2	.	TRBJ2-7	TGTGCCAGCATCCAGGGGGTGCTTTACGAGCAGTACTTC	CASIQGVLYEQYF
15	.	TRBV20-1	.	TRBJ2-3	TGCAGTGCTAGAAAGGACCTGAGTTCCACAGATACGCAGTATTTT	CSARKDLSSTDTQYF
15	.	TRBV27	few	TRBJ2-1	TGTGCCAGCAGGCCATGGGGGTCCCCCTACAATGAGCAGTTCTTC	CASRPWGSPYNEQFF
15	TRBD2	TRBV7-2	.	TRBJ2-7	TGTGCCAGCAGCTTAGTGGGACTAGCGGGGATTGAGCAGTACTTC	CASSLVGLAGIEQYF
16	.	TRBV7-9	.	TRBJ2-1	TGTGCCAGCAGTAGAGGGAGTCAGGGGAACTACAATGAGCAGTTCTTC	CASSRGSQGNYNEQFF
15	.	TRBV4-2	.	TRBJ1-1	TGTGCCAGCAGCCGTCAACCTAAATTGAACACTGAAGCTTTCTTT	CASSRQPKLNTEAFF
15	.	TRBV5-5	.	TRBJ1-5	TGTGCCAGCACCGATCGGGCAGATTTCAATCAGCCCCAGCATTTT	CASTDRADFNQPQHF
14	.	TRBV5-1	few	TRBJ2-1	TGCGCCAGCAGCAGCCTAGCGACGTACAATGAGCAGTTCTTC	CASSSLATYNEQFF
16	TRBD1	TRBV13	few	TRBJ2-5	TGTGCCAGCAGCCAACAGGGGGCTTTGTCCCAAGAGACCCAGTACTTC	CASSQQGALSQETQYF
13	TRBD1	TRBV29-1	.	TRBJ2-7	TGCAGCGTGGGGGACAGGTCCTGGAGTGAGCAGTACTTC	CSVGDRSWSEQYF
14	.	TRBV11-2	.	TRBJ2-5	TGTGCCAGCAGCTTAGATGGGGGGTGGGAGACCCAGTACTTC	CASSLDGGWETQYF
12	TRBD1	TRBV7-8	few	TRBJ2-7	TGTGCCAACCGGGACAGCACCTACGAGCAGTACTTC	CANRDSTYEQYF